Shown below are 3 T cell receptor beta chains from a single sample sequenced in a study of early stage breast cancer tumors. The data were produced by immunoSEQ multiplex PCR, yet TCRdb's version contains in-frame clones alone and is incomplete. In the table there are 60,000 to 75,000 clones, 80% of which are singletons. Sequencing input: blood. These receptors originate from a person aged 40-50 years with breast cancer.

V is TRBV6-6 and J is TRBJ2-1; D may be TRBD2 (5 bases). Germline loops: CDR1 MNHNY, CDR2 SVGAGI (reference sequence). The germline V and J ends were trimmed by 6 bases and 4 bases, with 10 bases remaining between them. The length of the CDR3 is 13 residues. The CDR3 region is CASSPQRYNEQFF. The CDR3 DNA follows: TGTGCCAGCAGCCCCCAGCGGTACAATGAGCAGTTCTTC.

The rearrangement links TRBV19 to TRBJ2-3, with D tentatively TRBD2 (7 bases). The V gene's germline CDR1 is LNHDA and CDR2 SQIVND (reference sequence). This CDR3 comprises 15 residues. Trimming pared 6 bases from V and 6 bases from J, leaving 19 bases between. CDR3 sequence reads: CASRSLARTGDTQYF. In DNA, the CDR3 is TGTGCCAGTAGATCACTAGCGCGTACAGGGGATACGCAGTATTTT. The full variable domain, rest sourced from reference TRBV19 and TRBJ2-3, is DGGITQSPKYLFRKEGQNVTLSCEQNLNHDAMYWYRQDPGQGLRLIYYSQIVNDFQKGDIAEGYSVSREKKESFPLTVTSAQKNPTAFYLCASRSLARTGDTQYFGPGTRLTVL.

This clone came up a few times. V is TRBV2 and J is TRBJ1-5; D unclear. The V end lost 8 bases, the J end lost 6 bases, and 11 bases lay between the germline ends. CDR3 length equals 12 residues. Looked up from germline, CDR1 is SNHLY and CDR2 is FYNNEI. CDR3 residues: CASRGIGQPQHF. CDR3 in DNA: TGTGCCAGCCGTGGTATAGGTCAGCCCCAGCATTTT. The whole variable domain, remainder taken from reference TRBV2 and TRBJ1-5, is EPEVTQTPSHQVTQMGQEVILRCVPISNHLYFYWYRQILGQKVEFLVSFYNNEISEKSEIFDDQFSVERPDGSNFTLKIRSTKLEDSAMYFCASRGIGQPQHFGDGTRLSIL.